A selection of T cell receptor beta chains follows, all from one sample in a study of T-cell memory formation after mild COVID-19. TCRdb analysed the 5' RACE reads with MiXCR anew, one entry per CDR3 protein. Here the sample spans roughly 170,000 distinct CDR3 sequences, roughly 18% being singletons. Material: PBMCs or a T cell subset sorted from them (not recorded which). The receptors here all came from a man aged 18-30 years who had mild COVID-19 (a few samples of this study predate the infection). Cell type and time point are not known. Each CDR3 is given with its conserved first and last residue. A D gene is named only where the DNA matches it firmly. Not all rows give a size; the values are once, few, many and, for expanded clones, a class.

D gene: -; J gene: TRBJ1-4; clone size: few; V gene: TRBV5-4; CDR3 protein: CASSLREGERLFF; CDR3 DNA: TGTGCCAGCAGCTTGCGTGAGGGGGAGAGACTGTTTTTT
D gene: -; J gene: TRBJ2-2; clone size: few; V gene: TRBV7-9; CDR3 protein: CASSSRPGTGELFF; CDR3 DNA: TGTGCCAGCAGTTCAAGGCCGGGGACCGGGGAGCTGTTTTTT
D gene: -; J gene: TRBJ2-1; clone size: -; V gene: TRBV6-2/TRBV6-3; CDR3 protein: CASGAQEYNEQFF; CDR3 DNA: TGTGCCAGCGGGGCACAAGAATACAATGAGCAGTTCTTC
D gene: TRBD1; J gene: TRBJ1-5; clone size: few; V gene: TRBV20-1; CDR3 protein: CSARDLRARGYSNQPQHF; CDR3 DNA: TGCAGTGCTAGAGATCTCAGGGCCAGGGGGTATAGCAATCAGCCCCAGCATTTT
D gene: TRBD1; J gene: TRBJ2-7; clone size: -; V gene: TRBV28; CDR3 protein: CASSSGQGWEQYF; CDR3 DNA: TGTGCCAGCAGTTCCGGACAGGGGTGGGAGCAGTACTTC
D gene: TRBD1; J gene: TRBJ2-3; clone size: few; V gene: TRBV15; CDR3 protein: CATSVHYSGTGAKDTQYF; CDR3 DNA: TGTGCCACCAGCGTTCACTACTCCGGGACAGGGGCGAAAGATACGCAGTATTTT
D gene: -; J gene: TRBJ2-2; clone size: -; V gene: TRBV30; CDR3 protein: CAWSVLSGELFF; CDR3 DNA: TGTGCCTGGAGTGTACTATCCGGGGAGCTGTTTTTT
D gene: -; J gene: TRBJ1-2; clone size: few; V gene: TRBV27; CDR3 protein: CASSFAGANYGYTF; CDR3 DNA: TGTGCCAGCAGTTTCGCAGGGGCTAACTATGGCTACACCTTC
D gene: -; J gene: TRBJ2-3; clone size: few; V gene: TRBV7-2; CDR3 protein: CASSLRFASTDTQYF; CDR3 DNA: TGTGCCAGCAGCCTTCGGTTCGCTAGCACAGATACGCAGTATTTT
D gene: -; J gene: TRBJ2-3; clone size: few; V gene: TRBV7-2; CDR3 protein: CASTWTAATDTQYF; CDR3 DNA: TGTGCCAGCACCTGGACCGCAGCCACAGATACGCAGTATTTT
D gene: -; J gene: TRBJ1-6; clone size: -; V gene: TRBV4-3; CDR3 protein: CASSQEAMDSPLHF; CDR3 DNA: TGCGCCAGCAGCCAAGAGGCGATGGATTCACCCCTCCACTTT
D gene: TRBD2; J gene: TRBJ2-5; clone size: many; V gene: TRBV5-1; CDR3 protein: CASSLVGTTGETQYF; CDR3 DNA: TGCGCCAGCAGCTTGGTGGGGACTACCGGGGAGACCCAGTACTTC
D gene: -; J gene: TRBJ1-4; clone size: few; V gene: TRBV7-9; CDR3 protein: CASSARGGTVEKLFF; CDR3 DNA: TGTGCCAGCAGCGCAAGGGGGGGGACGGTCGAAAAACTGTTTTTT
D gene: TRBD2; J gene: TRBJ2-1; clone size: few; V gene: TRBV6-2/TRBV6-3; CDR3 protein: CASSLRGTSSYNEQFF; CDR3 DNA: TGTGCCAGCAGCTTACGGGGGACTAGCTCCTACAATGAGCAGTTCTTC
D gene: -; J gene: TRBJ2-2; clone size: -; V gene: TRBV5-1; CDR3 protein: CASSLGGAPSSSGELFF; CDR3 DNA: TGCGCCAGCAGCTTGGGAGGGGCTCCATCCTCAAGCGGGGAGCTGTTTTTT
D gene: -; J gene: TRBJ2-3; clone size: -; V gene: TRBV2; CDR3 protein: CASRPSGGSYGDTQYF; CDR3 DNA: TGTGCCAGCAGGCCTAGTGGGGGGTCGTACGGAGATACGCAGTATTTT
D gene: -; J gene: TRBJ2-5; clone size: -; V gene: TRBV7-6; CDR3 protein: CASSLFHGLEETQYF; CDR3 DNA: TGTGCCAGCAGCCTATTTCATGGACTGGAAGAGACCCAGTACTTC
D gene: -; J gene: TRBJ1-5; clone size: -; V gene: TRBV5-6; CDR3 protein: CASSQGAGQSHF; CDR3 DNA: TGTGCCAGCAGCCAGGGAGCAGGACAGTCGCATTTT
D gene: TRBD1; J gene: TRBJ2-5; clone size: few; V gene: TRBV7-2; CDR3 protein: CASRQGGAAETQYF; CDR3 DNA: TGTGCCAGCAGACAAGGGGGCGCGGCTGAGACCCAGTACTTC
D gene: -; J gene: TRBJ1-5; clone size: -; V gene: TRBV7-9; CDR3 protein: CASSRTGPQPQHF; CDR3 DNA: TGTGCCAGCAGCCGAACCGGGCCTCAGCCCCAGCATTTT
D gene: -; J gene: TRBJ1-2; clone size: -; V gene: TRBV7-6; CDR3 protein: CASSPRTVVGYGYTF; CDR3 DNA: TGTGCCAGCAGCCCCCGGACAGTCGTAGGATATGGCTACACCTTC
D gene: -; J gene: TRBJ2-3; clone size: -; V gene: TRBV9; CDR3 protein: CASTPPGALSTDTQYF; CDR3 DNA: TGTGCCAGCACCCCCCCGGGCGCCCTCAGCACAGATACGCAGTATTTT
D gene: TRBD2; J gene: TRBJ2-5; clone size: -; V gene: TRBV9; CDR3 protein: CASSPTLAGGGETQYF; CDR3 DNA: TGTGCCAGCAGCCCAACCCTAGCGGGGGGCGGTGAGACCCAGTACTTC
D gene: TRBD1; J gene: TRBJ1-1; clone size: -; V gene: TRBV28; CDR3 protein: CASSSDRGLGTEAFF; CDR3 DNA: TGTGCCAGCAGTTCCGACAGGGGGCTGGGCACTGAAGCTTTCTTT
D gene: -; J gene: TRBJ2-5; clone size: many; V gene: TRBV5-1; CDR3 protein: CASSLGARETQYF; CDR3 DNA: TGCGCCAGCAGCTTAGGGGCGAGGGAGACCCAGTACTTC
D gene: -; J gene: TRBJ1-2; clone size: -; V gene: TRBV7-9; CDR3 protein: CASSPRRGGLGDGYTF; CDR3 DNA: TGTGCCAGCAGCCCTCGACGGGGAGGTCTCGGGGATGGCTACACCTTC
D gene: -; J gene: TRBJ2-5; clone size: few; V gene: TRBV4-2; CDR3 protein: CASSQAAGQIQETQYF; CDR3 DNA: TGTGCCAGCAGCCAAGCGGCGGGGCAGATTCAAGAGACCCAGTACTTC